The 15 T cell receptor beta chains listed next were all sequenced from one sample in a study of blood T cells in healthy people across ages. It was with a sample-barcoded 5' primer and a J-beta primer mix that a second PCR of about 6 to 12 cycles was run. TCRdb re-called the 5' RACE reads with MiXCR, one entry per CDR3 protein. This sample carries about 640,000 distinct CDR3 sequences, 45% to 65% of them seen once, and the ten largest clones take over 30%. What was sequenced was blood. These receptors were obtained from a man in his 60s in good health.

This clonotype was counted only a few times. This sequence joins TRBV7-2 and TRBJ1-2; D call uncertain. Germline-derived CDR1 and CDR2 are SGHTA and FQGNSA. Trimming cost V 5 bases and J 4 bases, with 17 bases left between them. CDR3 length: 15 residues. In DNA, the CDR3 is TGTGCCAGCAGCCCCCGACGCGGAGGGCTCTATGGCTACACCTTC. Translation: CASSPRRGGLYGYTF.

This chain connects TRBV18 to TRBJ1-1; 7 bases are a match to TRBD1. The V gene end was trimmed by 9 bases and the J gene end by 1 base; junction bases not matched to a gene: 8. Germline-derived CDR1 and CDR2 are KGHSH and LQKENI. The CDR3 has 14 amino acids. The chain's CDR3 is CASPIRDRNTEAFF. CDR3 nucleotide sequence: TGTGCCAGTCCTATCCGGGACAGGAACACTGAAGCTTTCTTT. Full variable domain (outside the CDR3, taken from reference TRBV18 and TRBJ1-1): NAGVMQNPRHLVRRRGQEARLRCSPMKGHSHVYWYRQLPEEGLKFMVYLQKENIIDESGMPKERFSAEFPKEGPSILRIQQVVRGDSAAYFCASPIRDRNTEAFFGQGTRLTVV.

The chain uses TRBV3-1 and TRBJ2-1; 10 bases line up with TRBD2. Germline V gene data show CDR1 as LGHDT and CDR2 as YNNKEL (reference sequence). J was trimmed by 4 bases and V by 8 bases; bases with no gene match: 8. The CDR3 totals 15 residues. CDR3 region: CASSLKRGGYNEQFF. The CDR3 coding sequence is TGTGCCAGCTCCTTGAAGCGGGGGGGTTACAATGAGCAGTTCTTC.

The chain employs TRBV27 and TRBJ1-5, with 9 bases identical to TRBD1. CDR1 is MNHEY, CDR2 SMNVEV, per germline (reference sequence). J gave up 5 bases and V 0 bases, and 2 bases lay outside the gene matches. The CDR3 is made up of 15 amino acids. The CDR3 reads CASSLSTGGDQPQHF. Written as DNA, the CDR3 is TGTGCCAGCAGTTTATCGACAGGGGGGGATCAGCCCCAGCATTTT.

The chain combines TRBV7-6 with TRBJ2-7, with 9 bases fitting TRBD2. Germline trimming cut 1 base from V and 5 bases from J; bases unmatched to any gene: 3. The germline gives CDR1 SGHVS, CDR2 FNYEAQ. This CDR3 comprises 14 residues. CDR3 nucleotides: TGTGCCAGCAGCTTAGAGGGACTAGCCCACGAGCAGTACTTC. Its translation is CASSLEGLAHEQYF.

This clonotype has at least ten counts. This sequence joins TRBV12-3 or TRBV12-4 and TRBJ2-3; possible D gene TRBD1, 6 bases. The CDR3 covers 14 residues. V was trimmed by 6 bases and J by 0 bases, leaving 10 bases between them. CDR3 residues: CASSLRGSTDTQYF. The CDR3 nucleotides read TGTGCCAGCAGCTTAAGGGGGAGCACAGATACGCAGTATTTT.

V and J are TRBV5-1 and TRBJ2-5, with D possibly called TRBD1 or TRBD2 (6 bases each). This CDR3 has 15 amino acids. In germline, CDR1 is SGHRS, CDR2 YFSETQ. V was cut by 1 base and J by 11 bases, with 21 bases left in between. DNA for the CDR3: TGCGCCAGCAGCTTGCTGGGGGGCTCCTACTATGAGCAGTACTTC. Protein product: CASSLLGGSYYEQYF.

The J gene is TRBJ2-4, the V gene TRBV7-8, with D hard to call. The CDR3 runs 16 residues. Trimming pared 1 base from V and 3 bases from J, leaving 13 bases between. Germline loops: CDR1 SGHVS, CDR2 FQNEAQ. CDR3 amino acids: CASSLVWGFGKNIQYF. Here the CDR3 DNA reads TGTGCCAGCAGCTTAGTGTGGGGTTTTGGCAAAAACATTCAGTACTTC.

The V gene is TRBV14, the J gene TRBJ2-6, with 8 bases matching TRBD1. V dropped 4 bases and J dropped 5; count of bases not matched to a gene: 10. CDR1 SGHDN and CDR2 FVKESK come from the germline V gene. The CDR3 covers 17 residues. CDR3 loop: CASSLLGQGLRANVLTF. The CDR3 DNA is TGTGCCAGCAGCCTTCTCGGACAGGGCCTCCGGGCCAACGTCCTGACTTTC.

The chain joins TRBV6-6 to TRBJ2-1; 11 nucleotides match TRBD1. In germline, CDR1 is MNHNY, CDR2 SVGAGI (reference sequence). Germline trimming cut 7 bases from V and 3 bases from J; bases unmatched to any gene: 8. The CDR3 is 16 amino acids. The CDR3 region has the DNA TGTGCCAGCAATCCAACCGGGACAGGGGGCTACAATGAGCAGTTCTTC. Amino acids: CASNPTGTGGYNEQFF.

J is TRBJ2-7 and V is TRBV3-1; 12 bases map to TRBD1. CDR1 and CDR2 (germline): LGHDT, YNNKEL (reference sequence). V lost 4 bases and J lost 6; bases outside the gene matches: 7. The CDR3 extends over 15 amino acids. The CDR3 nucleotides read TGTGCCAGCAGCCCTGCCGGGACAGGGGGCATCGAGCAGTACTTC. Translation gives CASSPAGTGGIEQYF.

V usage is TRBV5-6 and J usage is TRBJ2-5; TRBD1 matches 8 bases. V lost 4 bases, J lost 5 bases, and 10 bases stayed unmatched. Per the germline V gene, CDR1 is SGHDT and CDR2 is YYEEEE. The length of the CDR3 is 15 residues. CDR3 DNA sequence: TGTGCCAGCAGCCTGCTCAGGGGGCGAGGGGAGACCCAGTACTTC. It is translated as CASSLLRGRGETQYF. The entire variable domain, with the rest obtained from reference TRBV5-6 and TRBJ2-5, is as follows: DAGVTQSPTHLIKTRGQQVTLRCSPKSGHDTVSWYQQALGQGPQFIFQYYEEEERQRGNFPDRFSGHQFPNYSSELNVNALLLGDSALYLCASSLLRGRGETQYFGPGTRLLVL.

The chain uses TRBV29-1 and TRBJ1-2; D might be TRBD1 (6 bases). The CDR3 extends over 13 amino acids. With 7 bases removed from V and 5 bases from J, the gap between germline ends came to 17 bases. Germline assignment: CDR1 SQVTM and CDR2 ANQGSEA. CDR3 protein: CSANPGAEYGYTF. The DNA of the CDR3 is TGCAGCGCAAACCCGGGGGCGGAGTATGGCTACACCTTC.

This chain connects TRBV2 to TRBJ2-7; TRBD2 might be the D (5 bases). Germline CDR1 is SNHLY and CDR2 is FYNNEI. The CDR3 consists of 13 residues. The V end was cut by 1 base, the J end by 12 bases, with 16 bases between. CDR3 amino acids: CASSEVPRGLPYF. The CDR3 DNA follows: TGTGCCAGCAGTGAAGTGCCAAGAGGGCTCCCGTACTTC.

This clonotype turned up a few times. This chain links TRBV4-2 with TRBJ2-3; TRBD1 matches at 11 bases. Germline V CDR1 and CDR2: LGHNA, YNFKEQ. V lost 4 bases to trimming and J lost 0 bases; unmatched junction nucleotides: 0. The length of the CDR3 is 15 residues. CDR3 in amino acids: CASSRDRGSTDTQYF. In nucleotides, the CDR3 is TGTGCCAGCAGCCGGGACAGGGGGAGCACAGATACGCAGTATTTT.